Sequencing of this T cell receptor beta chain was carried out in a study of breast tumors, draining lymph nodes, adjacent tissues. Study results and caveats: Tumors had less TCR diversity than lymph nodes, more than nontumor tissue. Tumor T cell lymph node origin was a supported hypothesis, not proven.

TCRdb re-analysed the multiplex PCR reads in MiXCR, keeping a single row per CDR3 protein. This sample has over 250,000 distinct CDR3 sequences, with 30% found just once. Breast cancer patients provided tissue from their axillary draining lymph nodes. The ends were cut back, 1 base at V and 4 bases at J, with 14 bases in the middle. Germline CDR1 and CDR2: LGHNA and YNFKEQ. The CDR3 covers 16 residues. To note about this clonotype: The antigen is unknown.

The V and J genes are TRBV4-2 and TRBJ2-1, with unresolved D. Sequenced sample: axillary lymph node tissue. This sequence was found in a female donor with breast cancer. Some clones in this sample may be carry-over from other donors' samples. The CDR3: CASSQVWQDDYNEQFF. The CDR3 nucleotides are TGTGCCAGCAGCCAAGTCTGGCAGGACGATTACAATGAGCAGTTCTTC.